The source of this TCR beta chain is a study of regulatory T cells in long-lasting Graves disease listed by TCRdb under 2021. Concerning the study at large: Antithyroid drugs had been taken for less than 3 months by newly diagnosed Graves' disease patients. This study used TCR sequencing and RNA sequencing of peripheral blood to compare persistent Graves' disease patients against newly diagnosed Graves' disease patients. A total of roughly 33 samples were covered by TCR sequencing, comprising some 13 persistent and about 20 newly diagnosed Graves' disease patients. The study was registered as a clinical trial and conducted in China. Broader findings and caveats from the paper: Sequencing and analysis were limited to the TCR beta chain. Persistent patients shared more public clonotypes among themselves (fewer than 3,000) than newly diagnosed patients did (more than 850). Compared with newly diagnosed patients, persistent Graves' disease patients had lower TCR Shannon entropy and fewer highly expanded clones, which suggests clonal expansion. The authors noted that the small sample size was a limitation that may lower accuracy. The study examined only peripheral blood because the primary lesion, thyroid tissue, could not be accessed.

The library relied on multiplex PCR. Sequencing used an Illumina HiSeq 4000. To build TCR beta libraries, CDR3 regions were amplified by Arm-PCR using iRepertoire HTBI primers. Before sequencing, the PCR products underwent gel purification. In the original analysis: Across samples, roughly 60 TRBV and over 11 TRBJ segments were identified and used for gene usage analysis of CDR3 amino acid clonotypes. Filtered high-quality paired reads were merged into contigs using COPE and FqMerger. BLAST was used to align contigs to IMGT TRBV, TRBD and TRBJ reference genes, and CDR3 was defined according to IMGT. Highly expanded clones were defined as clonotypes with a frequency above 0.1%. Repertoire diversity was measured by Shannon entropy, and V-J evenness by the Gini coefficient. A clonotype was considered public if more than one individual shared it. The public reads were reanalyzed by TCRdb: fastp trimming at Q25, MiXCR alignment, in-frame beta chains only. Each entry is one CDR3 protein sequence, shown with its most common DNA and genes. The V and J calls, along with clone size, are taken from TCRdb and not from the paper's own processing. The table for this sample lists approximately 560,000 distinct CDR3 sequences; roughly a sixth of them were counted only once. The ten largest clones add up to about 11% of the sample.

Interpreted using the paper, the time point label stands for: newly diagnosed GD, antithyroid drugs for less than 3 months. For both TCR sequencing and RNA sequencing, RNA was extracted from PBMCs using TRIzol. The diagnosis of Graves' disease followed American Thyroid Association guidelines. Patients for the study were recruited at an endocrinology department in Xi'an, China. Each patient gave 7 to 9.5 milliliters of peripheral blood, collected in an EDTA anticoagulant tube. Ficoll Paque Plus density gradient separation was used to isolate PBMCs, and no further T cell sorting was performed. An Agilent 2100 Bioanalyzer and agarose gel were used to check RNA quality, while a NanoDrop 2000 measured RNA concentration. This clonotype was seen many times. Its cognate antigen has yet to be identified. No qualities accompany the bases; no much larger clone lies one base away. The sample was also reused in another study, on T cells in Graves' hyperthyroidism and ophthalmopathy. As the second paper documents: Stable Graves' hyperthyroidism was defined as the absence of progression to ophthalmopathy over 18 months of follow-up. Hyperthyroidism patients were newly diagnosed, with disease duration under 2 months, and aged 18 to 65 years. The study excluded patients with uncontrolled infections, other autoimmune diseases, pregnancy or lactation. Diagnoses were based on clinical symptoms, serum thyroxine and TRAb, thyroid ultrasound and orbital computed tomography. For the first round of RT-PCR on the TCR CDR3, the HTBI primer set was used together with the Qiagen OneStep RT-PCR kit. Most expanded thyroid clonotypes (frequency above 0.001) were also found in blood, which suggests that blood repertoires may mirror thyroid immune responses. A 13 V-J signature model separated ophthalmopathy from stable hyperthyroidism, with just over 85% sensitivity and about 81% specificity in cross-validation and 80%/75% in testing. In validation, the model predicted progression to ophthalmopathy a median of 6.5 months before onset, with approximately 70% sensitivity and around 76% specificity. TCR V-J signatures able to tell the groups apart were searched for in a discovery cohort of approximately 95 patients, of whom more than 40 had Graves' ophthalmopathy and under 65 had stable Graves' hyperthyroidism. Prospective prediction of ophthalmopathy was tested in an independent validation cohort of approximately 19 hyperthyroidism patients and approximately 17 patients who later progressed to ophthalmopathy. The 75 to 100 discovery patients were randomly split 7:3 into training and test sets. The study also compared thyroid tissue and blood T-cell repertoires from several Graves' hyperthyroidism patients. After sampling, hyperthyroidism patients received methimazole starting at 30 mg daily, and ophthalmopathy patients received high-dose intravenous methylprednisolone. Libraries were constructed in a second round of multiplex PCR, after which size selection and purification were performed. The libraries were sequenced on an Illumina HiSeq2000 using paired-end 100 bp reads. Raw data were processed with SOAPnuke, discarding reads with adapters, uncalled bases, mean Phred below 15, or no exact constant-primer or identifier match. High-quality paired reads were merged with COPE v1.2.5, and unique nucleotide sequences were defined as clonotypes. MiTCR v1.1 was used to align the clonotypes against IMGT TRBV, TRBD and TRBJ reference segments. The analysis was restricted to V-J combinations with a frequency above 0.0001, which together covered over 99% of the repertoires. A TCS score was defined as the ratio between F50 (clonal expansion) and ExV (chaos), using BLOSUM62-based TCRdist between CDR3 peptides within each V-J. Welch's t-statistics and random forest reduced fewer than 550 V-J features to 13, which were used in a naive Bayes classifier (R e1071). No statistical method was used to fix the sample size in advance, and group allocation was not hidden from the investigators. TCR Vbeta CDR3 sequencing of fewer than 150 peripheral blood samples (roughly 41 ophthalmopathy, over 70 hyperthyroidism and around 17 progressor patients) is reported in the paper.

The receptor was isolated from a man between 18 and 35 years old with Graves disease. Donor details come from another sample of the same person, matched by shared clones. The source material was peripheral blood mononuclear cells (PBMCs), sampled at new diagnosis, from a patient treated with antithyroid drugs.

The bases are TGTGCCAGCAGTCCGATGGACCACGAGCAGTACTTC. This yields the protein CASSPMDHEQYF. The chain links TRBV11-1 with TRBJ2-7, with no confidently assigned D gene. V is pared back by 6 bases and J by 5 bases, with 11 bases lying between the germline termini. As encoded in the germline V gene (reference sequence), CDR1 is SGHAT while CDR2 is FQDESV. The CDR3 holds 12 amino acids from the cysteine to the phenylalanine. The DNA shown is the 36-base CDR3, in frame from base 1.